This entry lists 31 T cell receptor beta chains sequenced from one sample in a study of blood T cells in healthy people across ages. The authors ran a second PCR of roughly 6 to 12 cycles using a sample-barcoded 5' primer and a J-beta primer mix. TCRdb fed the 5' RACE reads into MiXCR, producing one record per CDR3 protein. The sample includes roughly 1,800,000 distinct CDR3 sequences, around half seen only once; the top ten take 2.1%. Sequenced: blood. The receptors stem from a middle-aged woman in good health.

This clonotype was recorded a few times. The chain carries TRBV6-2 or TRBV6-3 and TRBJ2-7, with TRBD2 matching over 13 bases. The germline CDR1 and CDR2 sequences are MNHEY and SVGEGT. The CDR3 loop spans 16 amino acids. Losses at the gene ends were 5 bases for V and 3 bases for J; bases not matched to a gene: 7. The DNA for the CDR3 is TGTGCCAGCAGTGACGGACTAGCGGGGGTTAACTACGAGCAGTACTTC. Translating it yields CASSDGLAGVNYEQYF.

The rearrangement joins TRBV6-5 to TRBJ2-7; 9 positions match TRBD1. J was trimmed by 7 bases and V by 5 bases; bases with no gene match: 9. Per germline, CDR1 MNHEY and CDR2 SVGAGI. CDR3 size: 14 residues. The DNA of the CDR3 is TGTGCCAGCAGTCCGGGGACAGGGTGGAATGAGCAGTACTTC. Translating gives CASSPGTGWNEQYF.

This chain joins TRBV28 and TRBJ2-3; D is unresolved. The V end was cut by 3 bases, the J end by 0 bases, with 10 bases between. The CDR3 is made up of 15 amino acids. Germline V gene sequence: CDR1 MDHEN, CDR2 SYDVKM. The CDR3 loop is CASSFLLGSTDTQYF. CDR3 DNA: TGTGCCAGCAGTTTTCTCCTAGGAAGCACAGATACGCAGTATTTT.

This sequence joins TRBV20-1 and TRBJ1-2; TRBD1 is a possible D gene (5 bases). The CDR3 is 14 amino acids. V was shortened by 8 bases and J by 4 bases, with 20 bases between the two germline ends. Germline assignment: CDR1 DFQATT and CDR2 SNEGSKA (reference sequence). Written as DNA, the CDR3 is TGCAGTACTGCAAGTTCACTCGGGACCTATGGCTACACCTTC. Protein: CSTASSLGTYGYTF.

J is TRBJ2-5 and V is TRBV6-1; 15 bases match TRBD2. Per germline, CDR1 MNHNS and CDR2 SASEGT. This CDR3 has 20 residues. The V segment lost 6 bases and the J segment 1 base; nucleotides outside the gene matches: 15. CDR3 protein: CASRPPIGTSGGSTQETQYF. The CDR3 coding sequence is TGTGCCAGCAGACCTCCTATAGGGACTAGCGGGGGGTCCACCCAAGAGACCCAGTACTTC.

The CDR3 loop is CASSGQNTGELFF. The CDR3 bases are TGTGCCAGCAGTGGGCAGAACACCGGGGAGCTGTTTTTT. The chain couples TRBV12-3 or TRBV12-4 to TRBJ2-2; no clear D. Trimming left V 5 bases short and J 1 base short, with 5 bases between. The CDR3 spans 13 residues.

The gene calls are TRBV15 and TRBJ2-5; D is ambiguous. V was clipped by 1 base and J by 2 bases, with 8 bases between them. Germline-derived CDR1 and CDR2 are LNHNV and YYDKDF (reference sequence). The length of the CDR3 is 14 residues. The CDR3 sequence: CATSRAWVQETQYF. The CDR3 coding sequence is TGTGCCACCAGCAGAGCGTGGGTACAAGAGACCCAGTACTTC.

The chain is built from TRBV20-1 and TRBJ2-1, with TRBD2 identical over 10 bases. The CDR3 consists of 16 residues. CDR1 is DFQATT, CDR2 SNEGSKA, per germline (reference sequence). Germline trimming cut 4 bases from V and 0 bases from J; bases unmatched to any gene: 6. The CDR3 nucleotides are TGCAGTGCTATTACTAGCGGGGCCCCCTCCTACAATGAGCAGTTCTTC. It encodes CSAITSGAPSYNEQFF.

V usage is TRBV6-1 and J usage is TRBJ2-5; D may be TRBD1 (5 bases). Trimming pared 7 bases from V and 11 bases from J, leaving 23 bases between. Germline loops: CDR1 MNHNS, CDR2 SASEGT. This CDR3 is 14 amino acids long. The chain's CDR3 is CASTLGLSYNEQYF. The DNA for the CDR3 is TGTGCCAGCACTCTGGGGCTATCCTACAATGAGCAGTACTTC.

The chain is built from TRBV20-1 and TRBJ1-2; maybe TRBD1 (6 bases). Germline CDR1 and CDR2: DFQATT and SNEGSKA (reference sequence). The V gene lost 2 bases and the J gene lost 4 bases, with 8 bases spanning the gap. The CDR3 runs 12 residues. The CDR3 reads CSARMDSYGYTF. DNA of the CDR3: TGCAGTGCTAGAATGGACAGCTATGGCTACACCTTC.

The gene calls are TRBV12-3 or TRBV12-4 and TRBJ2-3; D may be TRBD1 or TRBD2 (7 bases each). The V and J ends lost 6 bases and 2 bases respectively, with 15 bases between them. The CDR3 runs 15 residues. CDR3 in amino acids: CASRTGLADTDTQYF. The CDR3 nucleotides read TGTGCCAGCAGGACAGGGCTAGCGGACACAGATACGCAGTATTTT.

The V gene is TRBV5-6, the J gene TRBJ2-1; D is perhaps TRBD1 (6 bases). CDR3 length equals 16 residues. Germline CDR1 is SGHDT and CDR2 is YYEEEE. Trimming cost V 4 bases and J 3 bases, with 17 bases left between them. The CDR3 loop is CASSHDRNRGYNEQFF. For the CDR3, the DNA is TGTGCCAGCAGCCATGACAGGAACCGCGGCTACAATGAGCAGTTCTTC. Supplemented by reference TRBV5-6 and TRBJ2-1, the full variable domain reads DAGVTQSPTHLIKTRGQQVTLRCSPKSGHDTVSWYQQALGQGPQFIFQYYEEEERQRGNFPDRFSGHQFPNYSSELNVNALLLGDSALYLCASSHDRNRGYNEQFFGPGTRLTVL.

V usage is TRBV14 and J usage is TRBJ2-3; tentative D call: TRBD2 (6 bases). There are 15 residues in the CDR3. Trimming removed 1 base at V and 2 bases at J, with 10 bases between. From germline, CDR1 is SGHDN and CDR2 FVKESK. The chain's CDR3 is CASSQGDWNTDTQYF. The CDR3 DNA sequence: TGTGCCAGCAGCCAAGGGGACTGGAACACAGATACGCAGTATTTT.

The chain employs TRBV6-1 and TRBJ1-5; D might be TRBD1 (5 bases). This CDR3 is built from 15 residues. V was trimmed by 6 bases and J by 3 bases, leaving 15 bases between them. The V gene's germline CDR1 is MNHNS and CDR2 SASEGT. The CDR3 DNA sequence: TGTGCCAGCAGCTATACCGGGACTTCCAATCAGCCCCAGCATTTT. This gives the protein CASSYTGTSNQPQHF.

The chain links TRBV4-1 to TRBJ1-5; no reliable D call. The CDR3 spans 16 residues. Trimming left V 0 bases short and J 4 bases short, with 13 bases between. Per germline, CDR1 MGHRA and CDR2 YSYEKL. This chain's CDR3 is CASSQEGTAINQPQHF. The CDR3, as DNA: TGCGCCAGCAGCCAAGAAGGAACAGCTATAAATCAGCCCCAGCATTTT.

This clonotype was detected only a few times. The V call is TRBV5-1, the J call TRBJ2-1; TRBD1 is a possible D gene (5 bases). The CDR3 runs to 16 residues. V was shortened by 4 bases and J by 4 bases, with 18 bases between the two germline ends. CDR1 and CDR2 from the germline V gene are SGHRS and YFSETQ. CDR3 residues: CASSRSDIRSYNEQFF. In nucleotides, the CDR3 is TGCGCCAGCAGCCGCTCGGACATTCGTTCGTACAATGAGCAGTTCTTC.

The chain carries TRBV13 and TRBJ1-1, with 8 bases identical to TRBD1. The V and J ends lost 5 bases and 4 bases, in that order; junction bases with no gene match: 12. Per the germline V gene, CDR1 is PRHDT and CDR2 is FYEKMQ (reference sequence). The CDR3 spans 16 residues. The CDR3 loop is CASSPIGQGRSTEAFF. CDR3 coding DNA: TGTGCCAGCAGCCCGATCGGACAGGGAAGATCCACTGAAGCTTTCTTT.

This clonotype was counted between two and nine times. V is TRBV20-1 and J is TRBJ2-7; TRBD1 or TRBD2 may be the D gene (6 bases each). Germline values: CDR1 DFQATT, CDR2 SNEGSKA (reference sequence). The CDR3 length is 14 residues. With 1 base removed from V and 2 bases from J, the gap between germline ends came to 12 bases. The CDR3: CSARVGGLTYEQYF. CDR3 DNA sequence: TGCAGTGCTAGAGTTGGGGGGCTTACCTACGAGCAGTACTTC.

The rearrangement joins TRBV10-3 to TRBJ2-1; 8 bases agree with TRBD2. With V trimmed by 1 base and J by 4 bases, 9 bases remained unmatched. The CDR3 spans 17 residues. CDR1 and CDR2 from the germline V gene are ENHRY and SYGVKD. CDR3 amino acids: CAISEYGGGTAYNEQFF. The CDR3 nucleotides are TGTGCCATCAGTGAGTATGGCGGGGGGACTGCATACAATGAGCAGTTCTTC.

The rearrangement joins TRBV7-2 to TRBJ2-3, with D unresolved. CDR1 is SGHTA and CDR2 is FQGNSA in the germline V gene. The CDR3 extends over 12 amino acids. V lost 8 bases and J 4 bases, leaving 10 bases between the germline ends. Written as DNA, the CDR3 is TGTGCCAGCGGGAAGAATTCAGATACGCAGTATTTT. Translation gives CASGKNSDTQYF. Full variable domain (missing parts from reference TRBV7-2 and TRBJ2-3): GAGVSQSPSNKVTEKGKDVELRCDPISGHTALYWYRQSLGQGLEFLIYFQGNSAPDKSGLPSDRFSAERTGGSVSTLTIQRTQQEDSAVYLCASGKNSDTQYFGPGTRLTVL.

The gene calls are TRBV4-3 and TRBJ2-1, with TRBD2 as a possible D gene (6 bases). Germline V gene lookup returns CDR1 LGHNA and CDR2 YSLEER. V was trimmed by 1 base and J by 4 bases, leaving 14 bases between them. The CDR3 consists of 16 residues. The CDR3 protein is CASSQAPGRGYNEQFF. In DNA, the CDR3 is TGCGCCAGCAGCCAAGCTCCCGGGCGGGGATACAATGAGCAGTTCTTC.

The DNA of the CDR3 is TGTGCCAGCAGCCTCGGAAGGGGGGATCGGGGAGCTTTCTTT. It codes for CASSLGRGDRGAFF. The chain has TRBV5-6 and TRBJ1-1, with D maybe TRBD1 (6 bases). This CDR3 spans 14 amino acids. Looked up from germline, CDR1 is SGHDT and CDR2 is YYEEEE. With 4 bases removed from V and 10 bases from J, the gap between germline ends came to 20 bases.

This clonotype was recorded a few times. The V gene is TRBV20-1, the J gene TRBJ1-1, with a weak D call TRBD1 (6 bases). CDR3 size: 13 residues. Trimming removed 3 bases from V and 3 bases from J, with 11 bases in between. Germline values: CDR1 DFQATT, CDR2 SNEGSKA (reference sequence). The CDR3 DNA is TGCAGTGCTAGTGACAAGGGGGACACTGAAGCTTTCTTT. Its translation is CSASDKGDTEAFF.

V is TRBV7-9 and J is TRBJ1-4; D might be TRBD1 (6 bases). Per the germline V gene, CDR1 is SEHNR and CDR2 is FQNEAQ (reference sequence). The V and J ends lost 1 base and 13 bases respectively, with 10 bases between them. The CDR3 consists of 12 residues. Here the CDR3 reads CASSLDGRGLFF. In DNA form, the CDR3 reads TGTGCCAGCAGCTTAGACGGCAGGGGACTGTTTTTT.

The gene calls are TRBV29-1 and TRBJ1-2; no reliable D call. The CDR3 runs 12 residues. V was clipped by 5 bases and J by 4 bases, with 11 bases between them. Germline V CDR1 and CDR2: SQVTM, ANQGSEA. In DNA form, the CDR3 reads TGCAGCGTTCCCGGGCCCAGCTATGGCTACACCTTC. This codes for CSVPGPSYGYTF.

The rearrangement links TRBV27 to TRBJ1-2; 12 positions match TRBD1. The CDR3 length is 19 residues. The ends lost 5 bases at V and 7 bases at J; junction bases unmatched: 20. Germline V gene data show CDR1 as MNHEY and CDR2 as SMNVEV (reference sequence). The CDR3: CASSPPIGGTGGNRSGYTF. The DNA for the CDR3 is TGTGCCAGCAGTCCCCCGATTGGGGGGACAGGGGGCAATAGGAGTGGCTACACCTTC.

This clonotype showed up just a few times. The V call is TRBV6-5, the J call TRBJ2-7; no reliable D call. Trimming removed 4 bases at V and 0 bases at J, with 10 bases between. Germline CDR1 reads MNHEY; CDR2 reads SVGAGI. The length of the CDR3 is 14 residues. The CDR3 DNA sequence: TGTGCCAGCAGTTCCCCTTTCCTCTCCTACGAGCAGTACTTC. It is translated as CASSSPFLSYEQYF.

For the CDR3, the DNA is TGTGCCAGCAGTTTAGCCGCGAGGGCGCGTAACACTGAAGCTTTCTTT. The encoded protein is CASSLAARARNTEAFF. The rearrangement links TRBV28 to TRBJ1-1; D is unresolved. Trimming removed 2 bases at V and 2 bases at J, with 15 bases between. The CDR3 length is 16 residues. From germline, CDR1 is MDHEN and CDR2 SYDVKM. Variable domain in full (rest from reference TRBV28 and TRBJ1-1): DVKVTQSSRYLVKRTGEKVFLECVQDMDHENMFWYRQDPGLGLRLIYFSYDVKMKEKGDIPEGYSVSREKKERFSLILESASTNQTSMYLCASSLAARARNTEAFFGQGTRLTVV.

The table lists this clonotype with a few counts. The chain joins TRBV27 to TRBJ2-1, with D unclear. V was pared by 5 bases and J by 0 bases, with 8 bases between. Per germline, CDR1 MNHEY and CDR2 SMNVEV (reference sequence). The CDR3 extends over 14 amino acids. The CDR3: CASSPQFSYNEQFF. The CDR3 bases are TGTGCCAGCAGTCCTCAGTTCTCCTACAATGAGCAGTTCTTC.

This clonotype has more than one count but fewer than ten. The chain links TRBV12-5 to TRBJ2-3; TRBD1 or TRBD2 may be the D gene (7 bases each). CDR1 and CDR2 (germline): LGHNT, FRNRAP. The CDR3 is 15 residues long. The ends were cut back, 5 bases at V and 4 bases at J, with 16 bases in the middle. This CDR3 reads CASGDREGAADTQYF. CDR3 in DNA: TGTGCTAGTGGTGACAGGGAGGGAGCGGCAGATACGCAGTATTTT.

In DNA form, the CDR3 reads TGTGCCAGCAGCTCCCCAGGGGCTAACACTGAAGCTTTCTTT. It specifies CASSSPGANTEAFF. This sequence joins TRBV7-9 and TRBJ1-1; D is possibly TRBD1 (6 bases). CDR3 length: 14 amino acids. Trimming left V 4 bases short and J 2 bases short, with 11 bases between. Germline-derived CDR1 and CDR2 are SEHNR and FQNEAQ (reference sequence).